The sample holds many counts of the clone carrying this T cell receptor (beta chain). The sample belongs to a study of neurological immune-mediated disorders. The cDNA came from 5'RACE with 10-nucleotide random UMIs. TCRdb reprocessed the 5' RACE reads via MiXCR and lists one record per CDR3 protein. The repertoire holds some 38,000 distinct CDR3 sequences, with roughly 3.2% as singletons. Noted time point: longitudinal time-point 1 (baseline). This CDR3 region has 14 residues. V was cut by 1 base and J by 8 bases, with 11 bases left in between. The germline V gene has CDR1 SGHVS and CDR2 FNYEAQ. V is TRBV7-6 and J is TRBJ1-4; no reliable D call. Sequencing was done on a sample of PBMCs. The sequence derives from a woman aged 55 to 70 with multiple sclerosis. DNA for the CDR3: TGTGCCAGCAGCTTAGAGGCGGTCGGGGAAAAACTGTTTTTT. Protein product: CASSLEAVGEKLFF. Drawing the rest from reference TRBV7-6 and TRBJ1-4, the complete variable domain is GAGVSQSPRYKVTKRGQDVALRCDPISGHVSLYWYRQALGQGPEFLTYFNYEAQQDKSGLPNDRFSAERPEGSISTLTIQRTEQRDSAMYRCASSLEAVGEKLFFGSGTQLSVL.